The subject of this entry is one TCR beta chain. This sample was taken from a study of blood T cell repertoires in COVID-19. About the research overall: Samples of COVID-19 (acute and convalescent) were obtained from the United States, Italy and Spain.

Under the authors' procedure: Counts of nucleated cells, estimated from reference gene primer amplification, were obtained. TCRdb keeps only in-frame clones here, not all; method: immunoSEQ multiplex PCR. For V, J and clone size, that table is used; D and trimming come from the DNA. The sample records around 150,000 clones, approximately 85% being singletons. The participants were between about 18 and 90 years old and came from some 23 US areas. Cohorts were determined from participant-reported clinical history. Sequencing was done on a sample of PBMCs or T cells enriched from blood (not recorded which). The source is a woman aged 45-65 years with acute COVID-19.

As DNA, the CDR3 is TGTGCCAGCAGCTTGACAGGGGGCTCGAACTATGGCTACACCTTC. This encodes CASSLTGGSNYGYTF. This rearrangement joins TRBV5-8 to TRBJ1-2, with 9 bases matching TRBD1. The CDR3 consists of 15 residues. The ends lost 1 base at V and 2 bases at J; junction bases unmatched: 3. Germline lookup yields CDR1 SGHTS and CDR2 YDEGEE.